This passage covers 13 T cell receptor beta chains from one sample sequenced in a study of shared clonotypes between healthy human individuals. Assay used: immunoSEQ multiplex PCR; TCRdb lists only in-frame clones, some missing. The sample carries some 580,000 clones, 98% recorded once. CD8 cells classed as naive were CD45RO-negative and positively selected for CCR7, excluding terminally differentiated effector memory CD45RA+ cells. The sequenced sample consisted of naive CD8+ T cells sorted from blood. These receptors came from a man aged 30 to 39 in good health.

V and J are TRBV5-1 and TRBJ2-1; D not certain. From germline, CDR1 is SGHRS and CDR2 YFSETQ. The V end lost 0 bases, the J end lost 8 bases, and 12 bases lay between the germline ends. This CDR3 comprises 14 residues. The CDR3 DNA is TGCGCCAGCAGCTTGGCCTCGGCTACTGATGAGCAGTTCTTC. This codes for CASSLASATDEQFF. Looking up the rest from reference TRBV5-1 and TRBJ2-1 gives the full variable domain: KAGVTQTPRYLIKTRGQQVTLSCSPISGHRSVSWYQQTPGQGLQFLFEYFSETQRNKGNFPGRFSGRQFSNSRSEMNVSTLELGDSALYLCASSLASATDEQFFGPGTRLTVL.

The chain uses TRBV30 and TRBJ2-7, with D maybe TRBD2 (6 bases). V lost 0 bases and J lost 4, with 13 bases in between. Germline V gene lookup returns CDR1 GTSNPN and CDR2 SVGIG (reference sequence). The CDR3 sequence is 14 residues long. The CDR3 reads CAWSVTGVFYEQYF. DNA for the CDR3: TGTGCCTGGAGTGTTACGGGAGTATTTTACGAGCAGTACTTC.

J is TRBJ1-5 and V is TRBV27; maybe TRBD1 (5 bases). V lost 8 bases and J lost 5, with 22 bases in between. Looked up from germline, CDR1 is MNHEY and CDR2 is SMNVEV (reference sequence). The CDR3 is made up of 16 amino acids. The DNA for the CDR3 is TGTGCCAGCCGGGACGGTGGGCCGCTGCAAGATCAGCCCCAGCATTTT. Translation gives CASRDGGPLQDQPQHF.

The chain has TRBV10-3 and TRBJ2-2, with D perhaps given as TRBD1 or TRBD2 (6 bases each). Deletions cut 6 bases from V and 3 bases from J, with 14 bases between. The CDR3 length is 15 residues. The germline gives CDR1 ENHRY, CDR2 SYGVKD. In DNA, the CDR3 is TGTGCCATCAGCCGGGCAGGGGAGGACACCGGGGAGCTGTTTTTT. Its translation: CAISRAGEDTGELFF.

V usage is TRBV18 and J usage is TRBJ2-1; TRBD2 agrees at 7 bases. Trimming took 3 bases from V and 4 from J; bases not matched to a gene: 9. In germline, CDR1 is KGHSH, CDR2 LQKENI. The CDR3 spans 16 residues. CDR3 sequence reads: CASSPEAGPQYNEQFF. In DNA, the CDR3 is TGTGCCAGCTCACCCGAAGCGGGGCCTCAGTACAATGAGCAGTTCTTC.

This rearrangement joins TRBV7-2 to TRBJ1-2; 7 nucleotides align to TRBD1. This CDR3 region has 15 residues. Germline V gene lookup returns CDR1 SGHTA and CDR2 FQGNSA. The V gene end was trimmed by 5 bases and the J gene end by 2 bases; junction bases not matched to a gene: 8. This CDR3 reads CASSPWDRLNYGYTF. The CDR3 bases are TGTGCCAGCAGCCCGTGGGACAGATTAAACTATGGCTACACCTTC.

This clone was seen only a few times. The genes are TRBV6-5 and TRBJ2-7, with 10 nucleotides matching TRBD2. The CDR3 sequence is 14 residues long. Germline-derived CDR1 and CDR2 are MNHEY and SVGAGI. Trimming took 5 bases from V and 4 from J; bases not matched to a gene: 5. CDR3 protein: CASSISGRSYEQYF. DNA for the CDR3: TGTGCCAGCAGTATTAGCGGGAGGTCGTACGAGCAGTACTTC.

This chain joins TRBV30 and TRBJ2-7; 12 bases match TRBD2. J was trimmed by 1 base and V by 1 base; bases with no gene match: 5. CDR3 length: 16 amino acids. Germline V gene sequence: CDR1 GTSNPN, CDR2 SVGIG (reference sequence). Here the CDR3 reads CAWSGTSGIPSYEQYF. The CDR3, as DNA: TGTGCCTGGAGTGGGACTAGCGGGATTCCATCCTACGAGCAGTACTTC.

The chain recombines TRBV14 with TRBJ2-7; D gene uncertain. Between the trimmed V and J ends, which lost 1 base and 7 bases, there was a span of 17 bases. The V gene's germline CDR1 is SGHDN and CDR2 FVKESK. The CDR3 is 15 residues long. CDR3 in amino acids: CASSQGYQVVGEQYF. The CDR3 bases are TGTGCCAGCAGCCAAGGGTATCAAGTGGTAGGTGAGCAGTACTTC.

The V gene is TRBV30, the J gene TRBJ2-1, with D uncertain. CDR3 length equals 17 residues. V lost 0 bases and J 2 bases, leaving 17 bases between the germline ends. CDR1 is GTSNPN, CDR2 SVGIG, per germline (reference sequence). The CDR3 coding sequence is TGTGCCTGGAGTGTAGGAGCCATCCTCCGGCCCTACAATGAGCAGTTCTTC. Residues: CAWSVGAILRPYNEQFF.

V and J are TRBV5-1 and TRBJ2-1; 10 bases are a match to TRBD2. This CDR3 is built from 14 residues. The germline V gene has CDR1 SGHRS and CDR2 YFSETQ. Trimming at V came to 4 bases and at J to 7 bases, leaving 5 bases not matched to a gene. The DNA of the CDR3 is TGCGCCAGCAGCCCTCCGACTAGCGGGAATGAGCAGTTCTTC. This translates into CASSPPTSGNEQFF.

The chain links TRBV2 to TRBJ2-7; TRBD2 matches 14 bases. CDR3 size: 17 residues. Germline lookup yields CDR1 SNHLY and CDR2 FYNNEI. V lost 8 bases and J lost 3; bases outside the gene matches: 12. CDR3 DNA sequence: TGTGCCAGCGATACCCTTAGTGGACTAGCGGGAGGCTACGAGCAGTACTTC. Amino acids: CASDTLSGLAGGYEQYF.

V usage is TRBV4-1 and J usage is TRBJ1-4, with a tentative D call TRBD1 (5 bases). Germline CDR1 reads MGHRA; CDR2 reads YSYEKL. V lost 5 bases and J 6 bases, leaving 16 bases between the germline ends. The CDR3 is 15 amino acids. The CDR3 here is CASSGEGWVDEKLFF. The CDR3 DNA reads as TGCGCCAGCAGCGGAGAGGGGTGGGTGGATGAAAAACTGTTTTTT.